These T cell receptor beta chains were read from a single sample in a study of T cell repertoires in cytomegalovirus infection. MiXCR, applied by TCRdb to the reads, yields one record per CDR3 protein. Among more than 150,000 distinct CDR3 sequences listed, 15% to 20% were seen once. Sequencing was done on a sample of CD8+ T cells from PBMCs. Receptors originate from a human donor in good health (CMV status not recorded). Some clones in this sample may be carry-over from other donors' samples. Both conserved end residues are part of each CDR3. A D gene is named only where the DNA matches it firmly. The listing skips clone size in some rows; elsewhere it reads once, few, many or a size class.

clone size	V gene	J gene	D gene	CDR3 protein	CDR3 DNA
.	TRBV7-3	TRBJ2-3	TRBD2	CASCPGGGAADTQYF	TGTGCCAGCTGCCCAGGCGGGGGGGCAGCAGATACGCAGTATTTT
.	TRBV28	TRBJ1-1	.	CASSEPWNTEAFF	TGTGCCAGCAGTGAACCATGGAACACTGAAGCTTTCTTT
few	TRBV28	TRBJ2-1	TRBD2	CASSLPSGLAGDIETYNEQFF	TGTGCCAGCAGTTTGCCCTCGGGACTAGCGGGAGATATAGAAACGTACAATGAGCAGTTCTTC
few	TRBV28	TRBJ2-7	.	CASNLQGWDGAYEQYF	TGTGCCAGCAACCTTCAGGGGTGGGATGGCGCCTACGAGCAGTACTTC
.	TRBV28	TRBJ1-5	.	CASSLMMGSNQPQHF	TGTGCCAGCAGTTTGATGATGGGGAGCAATCAGCCCCAGCATTTT
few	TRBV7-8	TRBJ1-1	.	CASSLARGGAPEAFF	TGTGCCAGCAGCTTAGCGCGCGGGGGCGCCCCTGAAGCTTTCTTT
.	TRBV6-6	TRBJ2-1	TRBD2	CATRLAGGSHAGQFF	TGTGCCACCAGACTAGCGGGAGGTTCCCACGCAGGGCAGTTCTTC
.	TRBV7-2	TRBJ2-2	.	CASSLSYGGSAGELFF	TGTGCCAGCAGCTTGTCCTACGGGGGATCCGCCGGGGAGCTGTTTTTT
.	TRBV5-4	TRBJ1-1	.	CASSATVALNTEAFF	TGTGCCAGCAGCGCGACAGTCGCTCTGAACACTGAAGCTTTCTTT
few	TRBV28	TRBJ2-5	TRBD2	CASSPHLAGAFEETQYF	TGTGCCAGCAGTCCCCACCTAGCGGGAGCCTTTGAAGAGACCCAGTACTTC
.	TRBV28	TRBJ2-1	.	CASSLWVGSGYNEQFF	TGTGCCAGCAGTTTATGGGTCGGGTCTGGCTACAATGAGCAGTTCTTC
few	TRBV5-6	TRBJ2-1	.	CASSSGVTYNEQFF	TGTGCCAGCAGCTCAGGGGTAACCTACAATGAGCAGTTCTTC
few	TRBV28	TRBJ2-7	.	CASSQAAEQYF	TGTGCCAGCAGCCAGGCCGCGGAGCAGTACTTC
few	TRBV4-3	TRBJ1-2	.	CASSQMGGRGNYGYTF	TGCGCCAGCAGCCAAATGGGGGGCAGGGGAAACTATGGCTACACCTTC
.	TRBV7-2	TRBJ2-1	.	CASRSPSDEQFF	TGTGCCAGCAGATCTCCCAGCGATGAGCAGTTCTTC
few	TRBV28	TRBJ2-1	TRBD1	CASSMDRERWHNEQFF	TGTGCCAGCAGCATGGACAGGGAGCGATGGCACAATGAGCAGTTCTTC
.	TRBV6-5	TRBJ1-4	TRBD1	CASSSYRDRGFEKLFF	TGTGCCAGCAGTTCATACCGGGACAGGGGTTTTGAAAAACTGTTTTTT
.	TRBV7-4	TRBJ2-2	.	CASKDTGELFF	TGTGCCAGCAAGGACACCGGGGAGCTGTTTTTT
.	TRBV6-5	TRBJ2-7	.	CASSSLPISDRSYEQYF	TGTGCCAGCAGTTCCCTCCCGATAAGTGACCGTTCCTACGAGCAGTACTTC
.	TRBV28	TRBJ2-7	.	CASSYYGGAYEQYF	TGTGCCAGCAGTTACTACGGTGGGGCCTACGAGCAGTACTTC
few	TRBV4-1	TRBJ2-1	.	CASSQVPGGDEQFF	TGCGCCAGCAGCCAAGTTCCAGGGGGGGATGAGCAGTTCTTC
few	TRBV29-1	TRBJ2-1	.	CSVEGGSYNEQFF	TGCAGCGTTGAAGGGGGTTCCTACAATGAGCAGTTCTTC
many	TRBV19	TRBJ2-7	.	CASSITSGHEQYF	TGTGCCAGTAGTATCACATCGGGGCACGAGCAGTACTTC
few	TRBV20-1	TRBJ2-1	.	CSARATPWDEQFF	TGCAGTGCTAGAGCGACGCCTTGGGATGAGCAGTTCTTC
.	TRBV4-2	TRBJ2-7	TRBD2	CASSQHGGSPYEQYF	TGTGCCAGCAGCCAACATGGCGGGAGCCCCTACGAGCAGTACTTC
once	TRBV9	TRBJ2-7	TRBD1	CASSTQKTGSIYEQYF	TGTGCCAGCAGCACCCAGAAGACAGGGTCGATATACGAGCAGTACTTC
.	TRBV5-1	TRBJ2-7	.	CASTISPGESHSYEQYF	TGCGCCAGCACCATCAGTCCAGGCGAATCTCACTCCTACGAGCAGTACTTC
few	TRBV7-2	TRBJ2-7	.	CASSLRRTYEQYF	TGTGCCAGCAGCTTAAGACGGACGTACGAGCAGTACTTC
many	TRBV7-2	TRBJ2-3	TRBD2	CASSATSGAGDTQYF	TGTGCCAGCAGCGCAACTAGCGGGGCCGGAGATACGCAGTATTTT
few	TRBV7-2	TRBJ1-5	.	CASSPSGGMGQPQHF	TGTGCCAGCAGTCCCTCCGGAGGGATGGGTCAGCCCCAGCATTTT
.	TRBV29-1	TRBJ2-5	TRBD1	CSVTGTGSDETQYF	TGCAGCGTTACCGGGACAGGGTCCGACGAGACCCAGTACTTC
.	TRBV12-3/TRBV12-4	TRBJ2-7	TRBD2	CASQLRGYEQYF	TGTGCCAGCCAACTGCGGGGGTACGAGCAGTACTTC
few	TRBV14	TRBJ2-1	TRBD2	CASSQGLADEQFF	TGTGCCAGCAGCCAAGGACTAGCAGATGAGCAGTTCTTC
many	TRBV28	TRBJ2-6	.	CASSAFKSGANVLTF	TGTGCCAGCAGTGCCTTTAAGTCTGGGGCCAACGTCCTGACTTTC
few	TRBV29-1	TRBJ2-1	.	CSVQTGAYNEQFF	TGCAGCGTCCAAACCGGGGCCTACAATGAGCAGTTCTTC
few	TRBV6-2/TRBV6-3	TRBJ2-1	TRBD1	CASTGDRRSANEQFF	TGTGCCAGCACCGGGGACAGGAGAAGTGCCAATGAGCAGTTCTTC
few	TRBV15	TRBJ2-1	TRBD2	CATSRTSGSRDEQFF	TGTGCCACCAGCCGGACTAGCGGGAGCCGCGATGAGCAGTTCTTC
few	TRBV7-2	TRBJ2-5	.	CASSNRDRLQETQYF	TGTGCCAGCAGTAACAGGGACCGACTACAAGAGACCCAGTACTTC
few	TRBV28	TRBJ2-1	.	CASSLKGSYNEQFF	TGTGCCAGCAGTTTGAAGGGTTCCTACAATGAGCAGTTCTTC
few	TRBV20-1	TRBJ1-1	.	CSARDRHLGNTEAFF	TGCAGTGCTAGAGATAGGCATTTGGGGAACACTGAAGCTTTCTTT
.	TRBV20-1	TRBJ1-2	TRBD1	CSARTDRDYGYTF	TGCAGTGCTAGAACAGACAGGGACTATGGCTACACCTTC
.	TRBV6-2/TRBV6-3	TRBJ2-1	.	CASSYPGFYNEQFF	TGTGCCAGCAGTTACCCCGGATTCTACAATGAGCAGTTCTTC
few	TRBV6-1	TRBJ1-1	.	CASSEEASGRRPEAFF	TGTGCCAGCAGTGAAGAGGCGTCAGGTCGACGGCCTGAAGCTTTCTTT
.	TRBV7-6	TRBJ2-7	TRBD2	CASGTSGSFNEQYF	TGTGCCAGCGGGACTAGCGGGAGTTTCAACGAGCAGTACTTC
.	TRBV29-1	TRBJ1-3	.	CSVGTQSSGNTIYF	TGCAGCGTTGGGACGCAGTCCTCTGGAAACACCATATATTTT
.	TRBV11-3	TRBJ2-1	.	CASSLEGSVGYNEQFF	TGTGCCAGCAGCTTAGAGGGCAGTGTGGGATACAATGAGCAGTTCTTC
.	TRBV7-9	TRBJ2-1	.	CASSFREQGHNEQFF	TGTGCCAGCAGCTTTCGGGAACAGGGCCACAATGAGCAGTTCTTC
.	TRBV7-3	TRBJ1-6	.	CASSLTTGTDSPLHF	TGTGCCAGCAGCTTAACTACAGGGACGGATTCACCCCTCCACTTT
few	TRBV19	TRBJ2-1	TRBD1	CASSIDPGTGMLLNEQFF	TGTGCCAGTAGTATAGATCCCGGGACAGGAATGCTCCTCAATGAGCAGTTCTTC
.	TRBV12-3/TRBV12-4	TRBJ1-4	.	CASRGRAGEKLFF	TGTGCCAGCAGAGGACGGGCGGGGGAAAAACTGTTTTTT
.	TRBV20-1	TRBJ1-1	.	CSAFGRALGTEAFF	TGCAGTGCGTTTGGGCGGGCGCTGGGCACTGAAGCTTTCTTT
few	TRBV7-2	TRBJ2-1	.	CASSLNSIQGFEQFF	TGTGCCAGCAGCTTAAATTCTATCCAGGGATTTGAGCAGTTCTTC
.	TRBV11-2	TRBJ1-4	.	CASSSTGTNNEKLFF	TGTGCCAGCAGCTCGACCGGGACAAATAATGAAAAACTGTTTTTT